The clone carrying this T cell receptor (beta chain) was found many times. The antigen is not known. This entry comes from a study of early T cells in non-severe SARS-CoV-2 infection. Study-level information: The authors sequenced bulk RNA from unsorted whole blood, leaving chains unpaired.

Points from the study as a whole: Anti-spike CD8 specificities were favored by VDJdb matching, whose results missed private and CD4 specificities.

J lost 10 bases, V lost 4 bases, and 7 bases had no gene match. The CDR3 totals 15 residues. The germline CDR1 and CDR2 sequences are SGHTA and FQGTGA. Attached unique molecular identifiers marked individual cDNA molecules. Each CDR3 protein gets one entry after TCRdb re-called the 5' RACE reads with MiXCR. The sample gives over 30,000 distinct CDR3 sequences, about 6.5% of which show up once; less than 10% is in the top ten. The sample consisted of whole blood. V usage is TRBV7-3 and J usage is TRBJ1-6, with 10 nucleotides matching TRBD1. This clonotype originated in an adult who was a healthcare worker with PCR-confirmed SARS-CoV-2 infection or an uninfected control (not recorded which). The CDR3 nucleotides are TGTGCCAGCAGCTCCTGGGACAGGGGATACTCACCCCTCCACTTT. Translated, it gives CASSSWDRGYSPLHF.